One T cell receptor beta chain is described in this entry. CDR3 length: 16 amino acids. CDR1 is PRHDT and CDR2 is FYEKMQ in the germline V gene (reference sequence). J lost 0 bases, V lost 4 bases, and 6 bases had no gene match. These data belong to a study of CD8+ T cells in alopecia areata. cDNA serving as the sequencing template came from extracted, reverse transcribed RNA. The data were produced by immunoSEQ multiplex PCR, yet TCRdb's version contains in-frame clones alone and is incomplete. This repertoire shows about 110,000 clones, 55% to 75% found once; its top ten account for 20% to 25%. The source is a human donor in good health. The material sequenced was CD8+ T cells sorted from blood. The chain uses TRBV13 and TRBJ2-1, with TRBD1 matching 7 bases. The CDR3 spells CASSSGTASSYNEQFF. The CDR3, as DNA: TGTGCCAGCAGCTCCGGGACAGCCAGCTCCTACAATGAGCAGTTCTTC.